A single T cell receptor beta chain is shown here with its context. With V trimmed by 4 bases and J by 0 bases, 4 bases remained unmatched. Looked up from germline, CDR1 is SGHNT and CDR2 is YYREEE (reference sequence). CDR3 size: 15 residues. The sample comes from a study of blood T cell repertoires in COVID-19. Sequencing used immunoSEQ multiplex PCR; TCRdb keeps in-frame clones, though not all of them. The sample lists approximately 240,000 clones, about 85% occurring once. The source material was peripheral blood. The V and J genes are TRBV5-4 and TRBJ2-7; TRBD1 aligns across 10 bases. The sequence was collected from a woman aged 55-70 years who had recovered from COVID-19. In nucleotides, the CDR3 is TGTGCCAGCAGCAATGACAGGGGGCCCTCCTACGAGCAGTACTTC. Its protein product is CASSNDRGPSYEQYF.